The 21 T cell receptor beta chains in this list originate from one sample, sequenced in a study of CD8 T cells in ankylosing spondylitis. TCRdb reprocessed the 5' RACE reads via MiXCR and lists one record per CDR3 protein. The table records about 130,000 distinct CDR3 sequences, 9.3% of them present only once. The sequencing input was blood, either unsorted or a sorted T cell fraction (not recorded which). These receptors were obtained from a male donor with ankylosing spondylitis or in good health (not recorded which).

In this sample, this clonotype turned up many times. The rearrangement joins TRBV7-2 to TRBJ2-5; D might be TRBD2 (5 bases). V was shortened by 2 bases and J by 5 bases, with 21 bases between the two germline ends. The CDR3 extends over 17 amino acids. From germline, CDR1 is SGHTA and CDR2 FQGNSA. CDR3 coding DNA: TGTGCCAGCAGCTTAAGTCTGGGAGTTACACTGGGGGAGACCCAGTACTTC. The encoded protein is CASSLSLGVTLGETQYF.

This clonotype has ten or more counts. The chain has TRBV5-5 and TRBJ2-3; the D is unclear. Per germline, CDR1 SGHKS and CDR2 YYEKEE (reference sequence). The CDR3 runs to 12 residues. V dropped 4 bases and J dropped 3 bases, with 6 bases sitting between them. In nucleotides, the CDR3 is TGTGCCAGCAGCCCTGAGACAGATACGCAGTATTTT. Its protein is CASSPETDTQYF.

This clonotype was detected a few times. The chain joins TRBV3-1 to TRBJ2-7; D ambiguous. Germline V CDR1 and CDR2: LGHDT, YNNKEL (reference sequence). Trimming shortened V by 4 bases and J by 7 bases, and 17 bases separated the two germline ends. CDR3 length: 14 residues. In DNA form, the CDR3 reads TGTGCCAGCAGCCCAACCCTAGAACGAAAAGAGCAGTACTTC. Amino acid sequence: CASSPTLERKEQYF.

The gene calls are TRBV12-3 or TRBV12-4 and TRBJ2-7; 13 bases are a match to TRBD2. This CDR3 spans 14 amino acids. The V segment lost 4 bases and the J segment 6 bases; nucleotides outside the gene matches: 3. The CDR3 region is CASSWGLAGSEQYF. In DNA form, the CDR3 reads TGTGCCAGCAGTTGGGGACTAGCGGGAAGCGAGCAGTACTTC.

This clonotype was recorded a few times. The V gene is TRBV5-1, the J gene TRBJ2-3; D call uncertain. The CDR3 has 14 amino acids. Trimming removed 3 bases at V and 3 bases at J, with 11 bases between. From germline, CDR1 is SGHRS and CDR2 YFSETQ. The CDR3 DNA sequence: TGCGCCAGCAGCTCGACAATTACAACAGATACGCAGTATTTT. Its protein product is CASSSTITTDTQYF.

The chain couples TRBV30 to TRBJ2-5, with D hard to call. The CDR3 runs 13 residues. Trimming pared 4 bases from V and 3 bases from J, leaving 12 bases between. Germline V CDR1 and CDR2: GTSNPN, SVGIG (reference sequence). DNA for the CDR3: TGTGCCTGGAATTCAGGACCCGAAGAGACCCAGTACTTC. This codes for CAWNSGPEETQYF.

At least ten counts were recorded for this clonotype. This chain joins TRBV12-3 or TRBV12-4 and TRBJ2-5; 9 positions agree with TRBD2. The CDR3 sequence is 15 residues long. V lost 2 bases, J lost 4 bases, and 5 bases stayed unmatched. CDR3 bases: TGTGCCAGCAGTTTAATGCTAGCGGGAAGAGAGACCCAGTACTTC. This gives the protein CASSLMLAGRETQYF.

This clonotype was recorded many times. The chain carries TRBV21-1 and TRBJ2-2; the table assigns TRBD1, which was not confirmed against the DNA. TRBV21-1 is given as a pseudogene. The CDR3 contains 16 residues. The CDR3 region has the DNA TGTGCCAGCAGCAATGCGGAGGGACAGAACACCGGGGAGCTGTTTTTT. This sequence encodes CASSNAEGQNTGELFF.

This clonotype was recorded a few times. A junction end diverges from the germline sequence, so it may reflect a read error. This sequence joins TRBV5-1 and TRBJ2-6, with D tentatively TRBD1 (5 bases). This CDR3 is 16 amino acids long. CDR1 and CDR2 (germline): SGHRS, YFSETQ. The CDR3 is CASSLEGISGANGLTF. The CDR3 DNA is TGCGCCAGCAGCTTGGAAGGGATCTCTGGGGCCAACGGCCTGACTTTC.

This clonotype was seen at least ten times. V usage is TRBV12-3 or TRBV12-4 and J usage is TRBJ1-1, with a weak D call TRBD1 (6 bases). This CDR3 region has 13 residues. The V gene lost 6 bases and the J gene lost 6 bases, with 14 bases spanning the gap. The CDR3 loop reads CASRPNRVAEAFF. As DNA, the CDR3 is TGTGCCAGCAGGCCGAACAGGGTTGCTGAAGCTTTCTTT.

This clonotype was counted between two and nine times. The rearrangement joins TRBV15 to TRBJ2-1, with a possible D match to TRBD2 (5 bases). Germline-derived CDR1 and CDR2 are LNHNV and YYDKDF (reference sequence). The CDR3 is made up of 16 amino acids. Trimming pared 1 base from V and 6 bases from J, leaving 16 bases between. In DNA, the CDR3 is TGTGCCACCAGCAGAGGGTTAATAGCACGGGGCAATGAGCAGTTCTTC. It translates to CATSRGLIARGNEQFF.

This clonotype was detected ten times or more. The chain employs TRBV20-1 and TRBJ2-2; weak D call: TRBD2 (5 bases). The CDR3 loop spans 14 amino acids. Germline-derived CDR1 and CDR2 are DFQATT and SNEGSKA (reference sequence). Trimming removed 5 bases at V and 5 bases at J, with 15 bases between. Here the CDR3 DNA reads TGCAGTGCTTCACGTAAGGAGGCTACCGGGGAGCTGTTTTTT. Translation gives CSASRKEATGELFF.

This clonotype has only a few counts. The rearrangement links TRBV5-5 to TRBJ2-7, with TRBD1 identical over 7 bases. The germline CDR1 and CDR2 sequences are SGHKS and YYEKEE (reference sequence). V was clipped by 4 bases and J by 3 bases; unmatched bases: 10. CDR3 length: 15 amino acids. DNA of the CDR3: TGTGCCAGCAGCCGAAAACCAGGACAGGACTACGAGCAGTACTTC. Translating it yields CASSRKPGQDYEQYF.

This clonotype was detected a few times. The V and J genes are TRBV20-1 and TRBJ2-5; D gene unclear. The CDR3 is made up of 15 amino acids. Germline values: CDR1 DFQATT, CDR2 SNEGSKA (reference sequence). The germline V and J ends were trimmed by 1 base and 5 bases, with 17 bases remaining between them. As DNA, the CDR3 is TGCAGTGCTAGAGGAAGAGACCTTCTCCAGGAGACCCAGTACTTC. The encoded protein is CSARGRDLLQETQYF.

This clonotype was observed at least ten times. V and J are TRBV11-2 and TRBJ2-7; the D gene could be TRBD1 or TRBD2 (5 bases each). V dropped 2 bases and J dropped 5 bases, with 13 bases sitting between them. This CDR3 is 14 amino acids long. CDR1 is SGHAT and CDR2 is FQNNGV in the germline V gene. The CDR3 reads CASSLLVGRDEQYF. The CDR3 DNA sequence: TGTGCCAGCAGCTTACTTGTGGGACGGGACGAGCAGTACTTC.

This clonotype was seen at least ten times. The chain combines TRBV6-2 or TRBV6-3 with TRBJ2-1; 11 nucleotides match TRBD2. The junction had 13 bases not matched to a gene; V was cut back by 6 bases and J by 6 bases. CDR1 and CDR2 from the germline V gene are MNHEY and SVGEGT. The CDR3 covers 17 residues. The CDR3 coding sequence is TGTGCCAGCAGCTTCACCGCCCCTAGCGGGGGGTTCAATGAGCAGTTCTTC. It encodes CASSFTAPSGGFNEQFF.

In its sample, this clonotype was seen many times. The rearrangement links TRBV5-1 to TRBJ1-4; 10 bases align to TRBD1. The CDR3 contains 16 residues. CDR1 and CDR2 (germline): SGHRS, YFSETQ. With 2 bases clipped from V and 5 bases from J, the junction kept 6 bases outside the gene matches. The CDR3 sequence: CASSLNPDRGNEKLFF. The DNA for the CDR3 is TGCGCCAGCAGCTTAAATCCGGACAGGGGGAATGAAAAACTGTTTTTT.

This clonotype occurred many times. V usage is TRBV12-3 or TRBV12-4 and J usage is TRBJ2-3, with D perhaps given as TRBD1 or TRBD2 (6 bases each). The CDR3 spans 15 residues. V shed 0 bases and J shed 2 bases, with 9 bases lying between them. CDR3 bases: TGTGCCAGCAGTTTAGCTAGGGGGGACACAGATACGCAGTATTTT. Translated: CASSLARGDTDTQYF.

This clonotype has a handful of counts. This chain joins TRBV7-2 and TRBJ2-3; D gene uncertain. V shed 1 base and J shed 1 base, with 3 bases lying between them. The CDR3 runs to 13 residues. From germline, CDR1 is SGHTA and CDR2 FQGNSA. CDR3 region: CASSLERTDTQYF. CDR3 DNA sequence: TGTGCCAGCAGCTTAGAACGCACAGATACGCAGTATTTT.

J is TRBJ2-1 and V is TRBV19, with TRBD2 matching over 10 bases. Germline assignment: CDR1 LNHDA and CDR2 SQIVND (reference sequence). CDR3 length equals 18 residues. Trimming cost V 2 bases and J 5 bases; bases outside gene matches: 12. In DNA, the CDR3 is TGTGCCAGTAGTATATCCTCTAGCGGGAGCATTATCGACAATGAGCAGTTCTTC. It encodes CASSISSSGSIIDNEQFF.

The chain joins TRBV20-1 to TRBJ2-7; 13 bases are shared with TRBD2. Trimming at V came to 4 bases and at J to 7 bases, leaving 10 bases not matched to a gene. CDR1 and CDR2 from the germline V gene are DFQATT and SNEGSKA (reference sequence). The CDR3 contains 15 residues. CDR3 region: CSAKEPLAGGKEQYF. The CDR3 bases are TGCAGTGCTAAAGAGCCACTAGCGGGAGGGAAAGAGCAGTACTTC.